The sequence of this T cell receptor (beta chain) was determined in a study of blood T cell repertoires in COVID-19. About the study: Sites across the United States, Italy and Spain contributed samples from acute and convalescent COVID-19. Sample material is recorded as cDNA or gDNA derived from T cells, B-cell-depleted T cells, or PBMCs.

In the original workflow: Nucleated cell number was recorded as an estimate derived from reference gene primer amplification. Clones were sequenced by immunoSEQ multiplex PCR, and TCRdb holds only the in-frame ones, with some missing. From that table come the V and J calls and clone size; the DNA was used to work out D and trimming. The sample carries around 230,000 clones, 75% to 85% recorded once. V lost 4 bases and J lost 4; bases outside the gene matches: 9. The CDR3 covers 15 residues. Looked up from germline, CDR1 is LGHDT and CDR2 is YNNKEL (reference sequence). Sequenced sample: peripheral blood. The TCR originated in a man between 40 and 49 years old who had recovered from COVID-19. This chain connects TRBV3-1 (or the pseudogene TRBV3-2) to TRBJ1-2; 7 bases map to TRBD1. In nucleotides, the CDR3 is TGTGCCAGCAGCCCCAGTGCAGGGGGAGGCTATGGCTACACCTTC. Its translation is CASSPSAGGGYGYTF.